This TCR beta chain was recovered during a study of regulatory and conventional T cells in RAG deficiency. Study-wide results and caveats: In Omenn syndrome, sorted "Tregs" may be peripherally activated cells. Treg unique TCR beta sequences were about 100-fold fewer in Omenn syndrome and CID/AS patients than controls.

The sorted conventional CD4+ T cells were CD25-low and CD127-high, with genomic DNA sequenced. V was pared by 1 base and J by 0 bases, with 11 bases between. The CDR3 consists of 16 residues. Germline lookup yields CDR1 MGHRA and CDR2 YSYEKL. Of note for this clone: Antigen unknown.

Some clones are missing from TCRdb's copy, which holds only in-frame ones; the method was immunoSEQ multiplex PCR. The sample includes tens of thousands of clones, about 92% of them seen just once. This sample was also put to use in a study of regulatory T cells. That report notes: Amplification used 52 TRBV primers and 13 TRBJ primers.

The source is a human donor in good health. This chain joins TRBV4-1 and TRBJ2-3; TRBD2 might be the D (6 bases). The sequenced sample was CD4+ T cells sorted from blood. The CDR3 region has the DNA TGCGCCAGCAGCCAAGCCTGGGGGGTAAGCACAGATACGCAGTATTTT. It yields the protein CASSQAWGVSTDTQYF.